The clone carrying this T cell receptor beta chain was detected a few times. The antigen is unknown. The CDR3 extends over 13 amino acids. Trimming took off 4 bases at V and 7 bases at J, with 14 bases between the two ends. CDR1 MNHNS and CDR2 SASEGT come from the germline V gene. The sample is drawn from a study of metastatic and nonmetastatic thyroid tumors. Study-level background: Both malignant and benign thyroid patients supplied peripheral blood and tumor or nodule tissue samples, across which the repertoires of these patients were then compared.

In the authors' workflow: CDR3 was compared across clinicopathological groups, and the resulting differences were used to build a distant-metastasis classifier for papillary thyroid cancer. With MiXCR, TCRdb reprocessed the PCR reads. The V and J calls come from TCRdb's annotation, not from the publication. The sample contains around 53,000 clones, approximately 15% of which appear only once. Study-level results: Within blood and tumor, benign nodules reportedly had significantly lower TCR beta diversity than malignant thyroid tumors did.

All patients were untreated before thyroid surgery. This TCR derives from a female donor with papillary thyroid cancer or a benign thyroid nodule (not recorded which). Some clones in this sample may be carry-over from other donors' samples. Sequences were obtained from blood. The chain uses TRBV6-1 and TRBJ2-7; D might be TRBD2 (6 bases). The CDR3 is CASSGTSSGEQYF. The CDR3 bases are TGTGCCAGCAGTGGAACTAGCTCGGGTGAGCAGTACTTC.